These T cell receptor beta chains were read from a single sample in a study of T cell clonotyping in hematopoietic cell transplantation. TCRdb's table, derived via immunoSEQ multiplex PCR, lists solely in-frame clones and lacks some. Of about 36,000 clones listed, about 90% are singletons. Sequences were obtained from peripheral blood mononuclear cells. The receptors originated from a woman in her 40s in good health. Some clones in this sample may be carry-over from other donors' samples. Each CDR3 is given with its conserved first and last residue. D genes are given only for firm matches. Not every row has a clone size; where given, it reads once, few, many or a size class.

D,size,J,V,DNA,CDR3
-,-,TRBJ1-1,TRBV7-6,TGTGCCAGCGGCCGCGGACCGAACACTGAAGCTTTCTTT,CASGRGPNTEAFF
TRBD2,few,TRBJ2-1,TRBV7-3,TGTGCCAGCAGCTTAGGCGGGAGGACTTCCAATGAGCAGTTCTTC,CASSLGGRTSNEQFF
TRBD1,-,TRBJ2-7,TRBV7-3,TGTGCCAGCAGCTACCTACAGGGGTACTCCTACGAGCAGTACTTC,CASSYLQGYSYEQYF
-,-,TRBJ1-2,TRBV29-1,TGCAGCGCCGGAATCGACAGCCTAGGAATCTATGGCTACACCTTC,CSAGIDSLGIYGYTF
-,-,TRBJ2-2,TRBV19,TGTGCCAGTAGTATCGGTCCGGCCGGAGCGTCCGGGGAGCTGTTTTTT,CASSIGPAGASGELFF
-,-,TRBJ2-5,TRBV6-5,TGTGCCAGCAGTTACTCGAGGGGGGGAGAGACCCAGTACTTC,CASSYSRGGETQYF
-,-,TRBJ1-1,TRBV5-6,TGTGCCAGCAGCTTGGGGCTCCCCGACGCTGAAGCTTTCTTT,CASSLGLPDAEAFF
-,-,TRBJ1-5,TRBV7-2,TGTGCCAGCAGCGTAACAGGTTATTTTAATCAGCCCCAGCATTTT,CASSVTGYFNQPQHF
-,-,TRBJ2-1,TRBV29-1,TGCAGCGTTGGACCGGAGGAGCAGTTCTTC,CSVGPEEQFF
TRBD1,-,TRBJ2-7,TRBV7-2,TGTGCCAGCTCTGTGGGACAGATATCCTACGAGCAGTACTTC,CASSVGQISYEQYF
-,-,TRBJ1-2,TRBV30,TGTGCCTGGAGTGTGCCCGGACAGTTCTATGGCTACACCTTC,CAWSVPGQFYGYTF
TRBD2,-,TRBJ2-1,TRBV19,TGTGCCAGCAATCAACCGGGACTAAACAATGAGCAGTTCTTC,CASNQPGLNNEQFF
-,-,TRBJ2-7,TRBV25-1,TGTGCCAGCAGTGATCTCCGGGACCTTAGGGTCGAGCAGTACTTC,CASSDLRDLRVEQYF
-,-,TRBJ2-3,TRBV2,TGTGCCAGCAGTCGGCCTTTCACAGATACGCAGTATTTT,CASSRPFTDTQYF
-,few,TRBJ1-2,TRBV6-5,TGTGCCAGCCTTAGCAGGCCCGGGGATGGCTACACCTTC,CASLSRPGDGYTF
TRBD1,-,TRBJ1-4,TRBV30,TGTGCCTGGAGTTACGGGACAGGGCTATCTAATGAAAAACTGTTTTTT,CAWSYGTGLSNEKLFF
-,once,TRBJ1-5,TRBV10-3,TGTGCCATCGCCCAAGATGATGGGACTTCGCCCCAGCATTTT,CAIAQDDGTSPQHF
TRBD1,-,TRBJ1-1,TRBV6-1,TGTGCCAGCGGGGGACAGTTGAACACTGAAGCTTTCTTT,CASGGQLNTEAFF
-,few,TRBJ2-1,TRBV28,TGTGCCAGCGACGGACGCCTCAATGAGCAGTTCTTC,CASDGRLNEQFF
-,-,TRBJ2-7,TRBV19,TGTGCCAGTAGTATAGAAGGCAGGTCCCCCTACGAGCAGTACTTC,CASSIEGRSPYEQYF
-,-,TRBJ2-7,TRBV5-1,TGCGCCAGCATTGACCAGACCTACGAGCAGTACTTC,CASIDQTYEQYF
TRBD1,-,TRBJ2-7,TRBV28,TGTGCCAGCAGTCTCATTCGACAGGGGGTCGAAGAGCAGTACTTC,CASSLIRQGVEEQYF
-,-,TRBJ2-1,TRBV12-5,TGTGCTAGTGGTTTGACGGGGAACAATGAGCAGTTCTTC,CASGLTGNNEQFF
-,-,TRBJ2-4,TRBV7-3,TGTGCCAGCAGCCCGTCGCGGGGCATTCAGTACTTC,CASSPSRGIQYF
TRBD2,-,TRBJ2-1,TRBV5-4,TGTGCCAGCCAACCGGGACTAGCGGTAACAAATGAGCAGTTCTTC,CASQPGLAVTNEQFF
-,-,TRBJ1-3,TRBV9,TGTGCCAGCAGCATAGACAGTCCTGGAAACACCATATATTTT,CASSIDSPGNTIYF
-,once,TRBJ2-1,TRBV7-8,TGTGCCAGCAGCTTAGGTTTGCAGTCTGATGAGCAGTTCTTC,CASSLGLQSDEQFF
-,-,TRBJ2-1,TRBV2,TGTGCCAGCAGGCCGCGTCGGTTAGACAATGAGCAGTTCTTC,CASRPRRLDNEQFF
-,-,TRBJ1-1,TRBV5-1,TGCGCCAGCAGCCGGACAGTAAATTATTCGGAAGCTTTCTTT,CASSRTVNYSEAFF
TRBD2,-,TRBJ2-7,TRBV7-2,TGTGCCAGCAGCTTAGAAGCGGGAGTGGGCGAGCAGTACTTC,CASSLEAGVGEQYF
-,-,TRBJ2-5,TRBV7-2,TGTGCCAGCAGCCAGGAGCGGCAAGAGACCCAGTACTTC,CASSQERQETQYF